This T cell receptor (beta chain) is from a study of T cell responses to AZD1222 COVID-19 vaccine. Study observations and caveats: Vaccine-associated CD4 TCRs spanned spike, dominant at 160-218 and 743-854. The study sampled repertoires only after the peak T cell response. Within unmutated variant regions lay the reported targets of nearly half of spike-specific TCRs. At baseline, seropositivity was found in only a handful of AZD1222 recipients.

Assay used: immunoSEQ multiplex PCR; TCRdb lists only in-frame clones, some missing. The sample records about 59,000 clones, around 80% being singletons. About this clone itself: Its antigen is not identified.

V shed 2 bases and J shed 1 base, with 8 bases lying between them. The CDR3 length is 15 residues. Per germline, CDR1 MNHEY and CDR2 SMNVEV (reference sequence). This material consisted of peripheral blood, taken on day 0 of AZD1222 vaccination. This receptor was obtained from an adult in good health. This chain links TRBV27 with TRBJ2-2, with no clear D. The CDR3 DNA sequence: TGTGCCAGCAGTTTAGGACGGAAGAACACCGGGGAGCTGTTTTTT. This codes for CASSLGRKNTGELFF.